Listed here are 17 T cell receptor beta chains from one sample, sequenced in a study of beta chain features in type 1 diabetes. Broader study findings: Shorter TCRB CDR3s, moderately but significantly so, were found in Type 1 diabetes patients in all four CD4+ subsets.

As every portion of the isolated RNA was reverse transcribed, the sequencing read expressed TCRB transcripts. The assay was immunoSEQ multiplex PCR, and TCRdb's table has in-frame clones only and misses some. Here the sample spans some 660,000 clones, 11% to 15% being singletons. Their target antigens are unknown. The specimen was naive CD4+ T cells from blood. These receptors were obtained from a man between 18 and 29 years old with type 1 diabetes.

The table lists this clone with a few counts. The chain uses TRBV6-5 and TRBJ2-1, with 7 positions matching TRBD1. Germline CDR1 is MNHEY and CDR2 is SVGAGI. The CDR3 runs 16 residues. Unmatched junction bases numbered 6, after V lost 0 bases and J lost 4 bases. For the CDR3, the DNA is TGTGCCAGCAGTTACTCCAGGGGACAGCGATACAATGAGCAGTTCTTC. Its translation is CASSYSRGQRYNEQFF.

This chain links TRBV25-1 with TRBJ2-1; possible D gene TRBD2, 7 bases. Germline V gene sequence: CDR1 MGHDK, CDR2 SYGVNS. Trimming shortened V by 7 bases and J by 7 bases, and 20 bases separated the two germline ends. The CDR3 totals 15 residues. CDR3 in amino acids: CASIDTGGPGNEQFF. The CDR3 coding sequence is TGTGCCAGCATTGATACCGGGGGGCCCGGTAATGAGCAGTTCTTC.

The V call is TRBV9, the J call TRBJ1-1; 7 bases align to TRBD1. The CDR3 loop spans 15 amino acids. The V gene end was trimmed by 0 bases and the J gene end by 3 bases; junction bases not matched to a gene: 5. From germline, CDR1 is SGDLS and CDR2 YYNGEE. As DNA, the CDR3 is TGTGCCAGCAGCGTAGGTACAGGGGCAGACACTGAAGCTTTCTTT. Its translation: CASSVGTGADTEAFF.

This clone was seen a few times. The V and J genes are TRBV10-3 and TRBJ1-6; D perhaps matches TRBD1 (6 bases). Germline assignment: CDR1 ENHRY and CDR2 SYGVKD. This CDR3 is 16 amino acids long. Trimming cost V 3 bases and J 2 bases, with 11 bases left between them. CDR3 DNA sequence: TGTGCCATCAGTGATATGGAGGGGGCCTATAATTCACCCCTCCACTTT. Translation gives CAISDMEGAYNSPLHF.

This clone was observed a few times. This chain links TRBV29-1 with TRBJ1-3; D ambiguous. Deletions cut 3 bases from V and 4 bases from J, with 10 bases between. The CDR3 spans 13 residues. Germline CDR1 and CDR2: SQVTM and ANQGSEA. For the CDR3, the DNA is TGCAGCGTTGAGCAGGCGGCGGGAAACACCATATATTTT. This translates into CSVEQAAGNTIYF.

The rearrangement links TRBV5-4 to TRBJ2-1; either TRBD1 or TRBD2 may supply D (5 bases each). The germline V gene encodes CDR1 SGHNT and CDR2 YYREEE (reference sequence). The CDR3 has 15 amino acids. V lost 4 bases and J lost 0, with 11 bases in between. In DNA, the CDR3 is TGTGCCAGCAGCCATACAGGAGGCTCCTACAATGAGCAGTTCTTC. Its translation: CASSHTGGSYNEQFF.

This clone has only a few counts. V is TRBV5-1 and J is TRBJ2-1; D possibly matches TRBD1 or TRBD2 (5 bases each). CDR1 and CDR2 from the germline V gene are SGHRS and YFSETQ. The V gene lost 4 bases and the J gene lost 3 bases, with 17 bases spanning the gap. The CDR3 covers 16 residues. In DNA, the CDR3 is TGCGCCAGCAGCGGCACCGGGACCCCGGGCTACAATGAGCAGTTCTTC. This codes for CASSGTGTPGYNEQFF.

About this clone: This specimen includes other DNA sequences encoding the same CDR3. The gene calls are TRBV20-1 and TRBJ2-6; D call uncertain. Germline CDR1 DFQATT, CDR2 SNEGSKA (reference sequence). This CDR3 is 11 amino acids long. Trimming took off 6 bases at V and 2 bases at J, with 2 bases between the two ends. For the CDR3, the DNA is TGCAGTGCCACTGGGGCCAACGTCCTGACTTTC. Translation: CSATGANVLTF.

This clone was detected a few times. The chain is built from TRBV29-1 and TRBJ2-5, with TRBD2 as a possible D gene (5 bases). The DNA end favors TRBJ2-7, so the J call may be wrong. This CDR3 contains 13 residues. Germline-derived CDR1 and CDR2 are SQVTM and ANQGSEA. CDR3 sequence reads: CSVQTTGLYEQYF. CDR3 DNA sequence: TGCAGCGTTCAGACTACCGGGCTTTACGAGCAGTACTTC.

The V gene is TRBV6-6, the J gene TRBJ1-2, with TRBD1 as a possible D gene (5 bases). Deletions cut 5 bases from V and 4 bases from J, with 14 bases between. Germline loops: CDR1 MNHNY, CDR2 SVGAGI (reference sequence). The CDR3 loop spans 14 amino acids. CDR3 sequence (DNA): TGTGCCAGCAGTCCCCCCGGGGGAGCCTATGGCTACACCTTC. Encoded protein: CASSPPGGAYGYTF.

The chain is built from TRBV2 and TRBJ1-5; D uncertain. CDR3 length: 16 residues. Germline loops: CDR1 SNHLY, CDR2 FYNNEI. Trimming removed 0 bases at V and 0 bases at J, with 9 bases between. Here the CDR3 reads CASSEAGRNSNQPQHF. CDR3 nucleotides: TGTGCCAGCAGTGAAGCTGGGAGAAATAGCAATCAGCCCCAGCATTTT.

This clone was observed a handful of times. The V call is TRBV29-1, the J call TRBJ2-1, with 9 positions matching TRBD2. Germline CDR1 is SQVTM and CDR2 is ANQGSEA. The CDR3 covers 14 residues. The ends lost 7 bases at V and 5 bases at J; junction bases unmatched: 9. The CDR3 region has the DNA TGCAGCGGCCAAAGGGTAGCGGGGGACAATGAGCAGTTCTTC. Translating gives CSGQRVAGDNEQFF.

With regard to this clone: Other nucleotide sequences from this sample produce the same CDR3. V gene TRBV6-5 combines with J gene TRBJ2-7; 10 nucleotides agree with TRBD1. CDR3 length equals 15 residues. Germline V CDR1 and CDR2: MNHEY, SVGAGI. V lost 6 bases, J lost 3 bases, and 8 bases stayed unmatched. Here the CDR3 DNA reads TGTGCCAGCAGCCCAGACAGGGGGCTCGTCTACGAGCAGTACTTC. Amino acid sequence: CASSPDRGLVYEQYF.

This clone showed up just a few times. The gene calls are TRBV7-9 and TRBJ2-1; D gene unclear. CDR1 and CDR2 (germline): SEHNR, FQNEAQ (reference sequence). The germline V and J ends were trimmed by 5 bases and 6 bases, with 11 bases remaining between them. The CDR3 has 13 amino acids. The CDR3 reads CASSLRLLNEQFF. Here the CDR3 DNA reads TGTGCCAGCAGCCTACGACTGCTCAATGAGCAGTTCTTC.

This clone showed up just a few times. V and J are TRBV4-3 and TRBJ1-1; D is perhaps TRBD1 (5 bases). V was pared by 0 bases and J by 0 bases, with 11 bases between. CDR3 length equals 16 residues. From germline, CDR1 is LGHNA and CDR2 YSLEER. CDR3 sequence reads: CASSQDVRVLNTEAFF. DNA of the CDR3: TGCGCCAGCAGCCAAGATGTCAGGGTCCTGAACACTGAAGCTTTCTTT.

The chain recombines TRBV2 with TRBJ2-3; TRBD1 is a possible D gene (5 bases). The CDR3 sequence is 14 residues long. V lost 6 bases and J 0 bases, leaving 10 bases between the germline ends. Germline assignment: CDR1 SNHLY and CDR2 FYNNEI. The CDR3: CASRDIQSTDTQYF. DNA for the CDR3: TGTGCCAGCAGGGACATCCAGAGCACAGATACGCAGTATTTT.

V usage is TRBV2 and J usage is TRBJ2-5, with 9 bases aligning to TRBD1. This CDR3 region has 15 residues. The V segment lost 4 bases and the J segment 4 bases; nucleotides outside the gene matches: 7. CDR1 is SNHLY, CDR2 FYNNEI, per germline. The CDR3 sequence: CASSVQQGASETQYF. CDR3 in DNA: TGTGCCAGCAGTGTACAACAGGGGGCCTCAGAGACCCAGTACTTC.